In its sample, the clone carrying this T cell receptor (beta chain) was seen many times. The making of cDNA relied on 5'RACE with 10-nucleotide random UMIs. TCRdb called the 5' RACE reads again in MiXCR, with one record for every CDR3 protein. Of 80,000 to 100,000 distinct CDR3 sequences listed, 5% to 6.5% were seen once; the top ten hold 7.9%. This specimen belongs to a study of neurological immune-mediated disorders. V lost 0 bases and J lost 5; bases outside the gene matches: 5. The CDR3 has 15 amino acids. The time point was: longitudinal time-point 2. This clonotype originated in a woman in her fifties or sixties with multiple sclerosis. The sequenced material came from PBMCs. The chain combines TRBV12-3 or TRBV12-4 with TRBJ2-7; 9 bases are shared with TRBD2. CDR3 in amino acids: CASSLAKLAGNEQYF. The CDR3 nucleotides are TGTGCCAGCAGTTTAGCGAAGCTAGCGGGGAACGAGCAGTACTTC.